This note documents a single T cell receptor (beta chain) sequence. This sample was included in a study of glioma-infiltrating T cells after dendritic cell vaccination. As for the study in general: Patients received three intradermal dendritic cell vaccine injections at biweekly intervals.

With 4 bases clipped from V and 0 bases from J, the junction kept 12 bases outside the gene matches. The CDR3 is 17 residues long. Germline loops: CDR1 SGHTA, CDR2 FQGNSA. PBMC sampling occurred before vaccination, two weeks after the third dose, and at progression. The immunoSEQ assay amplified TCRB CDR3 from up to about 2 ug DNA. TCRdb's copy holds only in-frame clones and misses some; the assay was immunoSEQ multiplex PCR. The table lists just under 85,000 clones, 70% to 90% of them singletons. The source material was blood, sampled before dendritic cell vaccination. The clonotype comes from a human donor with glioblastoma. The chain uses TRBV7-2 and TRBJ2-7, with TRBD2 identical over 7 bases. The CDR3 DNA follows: TGTGCCAGCAGCTCAAGATTATACCGGGACTACTCCTACGAGCAGTACTTC. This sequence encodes CASSSRLYRDYSYEQYF. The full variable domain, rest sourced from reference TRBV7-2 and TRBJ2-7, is GAGVSQSPSNKVTEKGKDVELRCDPISGHTALYWYRQSLGQGLEFLIYFQGNSAPDKSGLPSDRFSAERTGGSVSTLTIQRTQQEDSAVYLCASSSRLYRDYSYEQYFGPGTRLTVT.